Given below is one TCR beta chain in context. This clonotype showed up just a few times. The antigen it binds to is not known. Per-nucleotide qualities are absent, and no much larger clonotype sits a single base away. The sample originates from a study of blood T cells in healthy people across ages (dated by TCRdb to between 2014 and 2017). In the study overall: In model experiments, template switching captured roughly one uniquely barcoded TCR beta cDNA molecule for every two T cells. To track age-related changes in TCR beta repertoire diversity, the study relied on deep sequencing normalized with unique cDNA molecular identifiers. The donors were split into four age groups: young (average 16 years), middle-aged (around 37), aged (approximately 60) and long-lived (about 74). To avoid experimental bias, donors of different ages were distributed randomly across sequencing lanes. For two donors (one aged 18 to 30 and one aged 80 or older), the study analyzed two additional independent replicas of 1 million unique cDNA reads from the same blood draw. The research as a whole found: Donor CMV infection status was unknown, potentially confounding age-related changes in expanded clonotypes. Total diversity estimates from one million sequenced T cells were considered lower bounds and underestimates. Conclusive comparison of naive and antigen-experienced compartments was prevented by the profiling of bulk unsorted PBMCs. Compared with the aged group, the long-lived group had more naive CD4+ T cells, fewer expanded clones and increased TCR diversity, a pattern suggesting age selection. Observed TCR beta diversity per million T cells fell roughly linearly with age, and a significant reduction was already apparent by age around 40. A strong correlation was found between observed TCR beta diversity and the percentage of naive T cells measured by flow cytometry.

Systemically healthy Caucasian individuals from Russia, 35 to 40 in total and aged roughly 6 to 100 years, were included as donors. Around 9.7 milliliters of peripheral blood were collected from each donor into EDTA-treated Vacutainer tubes. PBMCs were isolated by Ficoll-Paque density-gradient centrifugation, with at least 7 million obtained per sample. Total RNA, at least 5.5 micrograms per sample, was extracted from PBMCs with Trizol reagent. For every donor, an aliquot of PBMCs went through flow cytometry to measure the percentages of naive CD45RAhigh/CD27high T cells. Library creation used 5' RACE. The instrument was an Illumina HiSeq 2500. A second roughly 7 to 11 cycle PCR used a sample-barcoded 5' primer and a J-beta primer mix. Each TCR beta cDNA molecule received a unique molecular identifier from a template-switch 5' adaptor carrying 12 random nucleotides. Each sample yielded at least 2.5 million CDR3-containing paired-end reads. All of the RNA was converted into first-strand cDNA using the Mint cDNA synthesis kit, with a TRBC-specific oligonucleotide serving as the primer. Following uracil-DNA glycosylase treatment, a first 18-cycle PCR with universal primers M1SS and BC2_uni_R was performed on all cDNA. The authors' pipeline ran thus. For normalization, 1 million high-quality reads were randomly selected from each sample, with every read carrying a distinct molecular identifier. Instead of being binned into consensus sequences, reads that shared molecular identifiers were thrown out. CDR3 identification, clonotype clustering and error correction used MiTCR with a Q25 quality threshold and the strictest error-elimination algorithm. A nonparametric unseen species model using Euler transformation provided a lower-bound estimate of total TCR beta diversity. The raw public reads went through TCRdb reprocessing: fastp at Q25, MiXCR clone calling, in-frame beta chains kept. Rows with one shared CDR3 protein collapse into an entry with the most common genes and DNA. TCRdb, not the original authors, processed these V and J calls. The sample records some 700,000 distinct CDR3 sequences, about a fifth of which are singletons. The ten largest clonotypes hold under 25% of the sample.

CDR3 length: 13 amino acids, cysteine to phenylalanine. The read is trimmed to its CDR3 DNA, 39 bases read in frame from base 1. The germline V gene encodes CDR1 SGHTA and CDR2 FQGNSA. V is cut by 2 bases and J by 5 bases, and the space between the germline ends is 9 bases. The sequence derives from a man in his 70s in good health. The chain employs TRBV7-2 and TRBJ2-5; the D gene may be TRBD1 or TRBD2, since each aligns over 5 bases. Sequencing input: blood. The CDR3 corresponds to CASSLPWGETQYF. DNA sequence: TGTGCCAGCAGCTTACCCTGGGGGGAGACCCAGTACTTC.